The 19 T cell receptor beta chains below were found in one sample sequenced in a study of blood T cell repertoires in COVID-19. Sequenced by immunoSEQ multiplex PCR; TCRdb stores in-frame clones only, minus some. Of 200,000 to 250,000 clones in the sample, roughly nine tenths were seen once. The sequencing sample was made of peripheral blood. The receptors here all came from a man in his 60s who had recovered from COVID-19.

This clone has more than one count but fewer than ten. The chain combines TRBV14 with TRBJ1-2; D not resolved. Germline V gene data show CDR1 as SGHDN and CDR2 as FVKESK. V was shortened by 4 bases and J by 0 bases, with 12 bases between the two germline ends. The CDR3 totals 15 residues. The CDR3 nucleotides are TGTGCCAGCAGCCCCAGTGGGCTTGCTAACTATGGCTACACCTTC. It translates to CASSPSGLANYGYTF.

V and J are TRBV7-2 and TRBJ2-7; 7 bases align to TRBD2. The trim removed 2 bases at V and 7 bases at J, leaving 11 bases unmatched. In germline, CDR1 is SGHTA, CDR2 FQGNSA. This CDR3 region has 15 residues. The CDR3 loop is CASSLQPTAGSEQYF. The DNA of the CDR3 is TGTGCCAGCAGCTTACAGCCCACAGCGGGAAGTGAGCAGTACTTC. Full variable domain (missing parts from reference TRBV7-2 and TRBJ2-7): GAGVSQSPSNKVTEKGKDVELRCDPISGHTALYWYRQSLGQGLEFLIYFQGNSAPDKSGLPSDRFSAERTGGSVSTLTIQRTQQEDSAVYLCASSLQPTAGSEQYFGPGTRLTVT.

The chain uses TRBV5-1 and TRBJ2-3; TRBD2 aligns across 11 bases. CDR1 and CDR2 (germline): SGHRS, YFSETQ. Trimming at V came to 1 base and at J to 4 bases, leaving 5 bases not matched to a gene. The CDR3 is made up of 16 amino acids. The chain's CDR3 is CASSLWASGGSDTQYF. As DNA, the CDR3 is TGCGCCAGCAGCTTGTGGGCTAGCGGGGGGTCAGATACGCAGTATTTT.

The sample holds one count of this clone. The CDR3 sequence: CASSPRQAGTQYF. The CDR3 region has the DNA TGTGCCAGCAGCCCCCGACAGGCTGGGACCCAGTACTTC. J is TRBJ2-5 and V is TRBV5-4, with D tentatively TRBD1 (6 bases). The germline V and J ends were trimmed by 4 bases and 7 bases, with 14 bases remaining between them. CDR3 length: 13 residues. Germline V gene sequence: CDR1 SGHNT, CDR2 YYREEE (reference sequence).

The CDR3 nucleotides read TGTGCCAGCAGTCTCAGGGTCCGCTCCTACAATGAGCAGTTCTTC. Translated: CASSLRVRSYNEQFF. The chain has TRBV27 and TRBJ2-1, with D possibly being TRBD1 (5 bases). Germline CDR1 MNHEY, CDR2 SMNVEV (reference sequence). The CDR3 runs to 15 residues. Trimming left V 5 bases short and J 0 bases short, with 11 bases between.

The V gene is TRBV30, the J gene TRBJ2-3; possibly TRBD2 for D (6 bases). Germline CDR1 and CDR2: GTSNPN and SVGIG (reference sequence). V was clipped by 2 bases and J by 6 bases, with 21 bases between them. The CDR3 consists of 16 residues. The CDR3, as DNA: TGTGCCTGGAGTCGGGCCGGGAGCCTCGGATCGGATACGCAGTATTTT. Translating gives CAWSRAGSLGSDTQYF.

This clone has more than one count but fewer than ten. V usage is TRBV5-1 and J usage is TRBJ1-2, with TRBD1 as a possible D gene (6 bases). Germline V CDR1 and CDR2: SGHRS, YFSETQ. The CDR3 runs to 14 residues. Trimming removed 3 bases from V and 8 bases from J, with 17 bases in between. CDR3 DNA sequence: TGCGCCAGCAGCTCGGGGGACACCGGGAGGGGCTACACCTTC. It translates to CASSSGDTGRGYTF.

The chain couples TRBV15 to TRBJ1-6; no clear D gene. Germline V lookup: CDR1 LNHNV, CDR2 YYDKDF (reference sequence). V was cut by 0 bases and J by 0 bases, with 9 bases left in between. The CDR3 is 17 residues long. CDR3 sequence reads: CATSRDLASSYNSPLHF. The CDR3 DNA sequence: TGTGCCACCAGCAGAGATTTAGCGTCCTCCTATAATTCACCCCTCCACTTT.

This rearrangement joins TRBV14 to TRBJ2-5; D is uncertain. The CDR3 is 14 amino acids. Germline V gives CDR1 SGHDN, CDR2 FVKESK. Trimming shortened V by 0 bases and J by 0 bases, and 5 bases separated the two germline ends. The CDR3: CASSQDSDQETQYF. The CDR3 DNA follows: TGTGCCAGCAGCCAAGACAGTGACCAAGAGACCCAGTACTTC.

This clone appeared a few times. In DNA, the CDR3 is TGTGCCAGCAGCGAGGAGGCTAACTATGGCTACACCTTC. It encodes CASSEEANYGYTF. This chain connects TRBV11-1 to TRBJ1-2, with no clear D. Trimming removed 5 bases from V and 0 bases from J, with 7 bases in between. In germline, CDR1 is SGHAT, CDR2 FQDESV (reference sequence). This CDR3 contains 13 residues.

The rearrangement joins TRBV6-5 to TRBJ1-5; TRBD1 might be the D (5 bases). With 9 bases removed from V and 0 bases from J, the gap between germline ends came to 15 bases. From germline, CDR1 is MNHEY and CDR2 SVGAGI. This CDR3 has 15 residues. CDR3 residues: CASVLGGYSNQPQHF. The CDR3 DNA follows: TGTGCCAGTGTCCTGGGGGGTTATAGCAATCAGCCCCAGCATTTT.

The chain has TRBV19 and TRBJ1-2; D is unclear. V was cut by 5 bases and J by 0 bases, with 10 bases left in between. The germline V gene encodes CDR1 LNHDA and CDR2 SQIVND (reference sequence). The CDR3 has 14 residues. CDR3 protein: CASSPAGPNYGYTF. CDR3 bases: TGTGCCAGTAGTCCGGCGGGCCCTAACTATGGCTACACCTTC.

The chain has TRBV12-3 or TRBV12-4 and TRBJ1-1, with unresolved D. V lost 6 bases, J lost 4 bases, and 12 bases lay in between. CDR3 length: 13 amino acids. This chain's CDR3 is CASSQRGSTEAFF. Written as DNA, the CDR3 is TGTGCCAGCAGCCAACGAGGGAGCACTGAAGCTTTCTTT.

V usage is TRBV28 and J usage is TRBJ1-3, with D tentatively TRBD1 (6 bases). V was clipped by 3 bases and J by 3 bases, with 15 bases between them. Germline CDR1 and CDR2: MDHEN and SYDVKM. This CDR3 is 16 amino acids long. CDR3 DNA sequence: TGTGCCAGCAGTTTCCTACAGGGAAGAGGTGGAAACACCATATATTTT. Translating gives CASSFLQGRGGNTIYF.

The CDR3 DNA reads TGCGCCAGCAGCACCGGACACGGAGGGGTTCAGCCCCAGCATTTT. It specifies CASSTGHGGVQPQHF. This chain connects TRBV5-1 to TRBJ1-5; tentatively, D is TRBD1 (5 bases). V was clipped by 4 bases and J by 6 bases, with 17 bases between them. Germline lookup yields CDR1 SGHRS and CDR2 YFSETQ. The CDR3 consists of 15 residues.

The gene calls are TRBV10-3 and TRBJ1-1; D uncertain. The CDR3 totals 12 residues. V shed 6 bases and J shed 11 bases, with 16 bases lying between them. Germline V gene lookup returns CDR1 ENHRY and CDR2 SYGVKD. CDR3 region: CAISSQVGRAFF. The CDR3, as DNA: TGTGCCATCAGCTCCCAGGTGGGCCGCGCTTTCTTT.

V usage is TRBV11-2 and J usage is TRBJ2-1; D remains ambiguous. V shed 5 bases and J shed 1 base, with 9 bases lying between them. This CDR3 has 14 residues. Germline assignment: CDR1 SGHAT and CDR2 FQNNGV. The CDR3 loop reads CASSGLRSYNEQFF. The CDR3, as DNA: TGTGCCAGCAGCGGGTTGAGGTCCTACAATGAGCAGTTCTTC.

The chain couples TRBV9 to TRBJ2-7; TRBD1 aligns across 11 bases. This CDR3 comprises 14 residues. Germline assignment: CDR1 SGDLS and CDR2 YYNGEE. V lost 4 bases, J lost 5 bases, and 5 bases stayed unmatched. CDR3: CASSSRTGGNEQYF. Here the CDR3 DNA reads TGTGCCAGCAGCTCCCGGACAGGGGGCAACGAGCAGTACTTC. The complete variable domain, with remaining parts taken from reference TRBV9 and TRBJ2-7, reads DSGVTQTPKHLITATGQRVTLRCSPRSGDLSVYWYQQSLDQGLQFLIQYYNGEERAKGNILERFSAQQFPDLHSELNLSSLELGDSALYFCASSSRTGGNEQYFGPGTRLTVT.

The V call is TRBV29-1, the J call TRBJ1-5, with TRBD1 matching 7 bases. This CDR3 comprises 12 residues. Germline CDR1 is SQVTM and CDR2 is ANQGSEA. The V segment lost 5 bases and the J segment 4 bases; nucleotides outside the gene matches: 2. The CDR3 DNA sequence: TGCAGCGTTCGGGACAGTAATCAGCCCCAGCATTTT. Translating it yields CSVRDSNQPQHF.